This TCR beta chain emerged from a study of blood T cell repertoires in COVID-19. Sequencing was performed with immunoSEQ multiplex PCR; in TCRdb, only in-frame clones are kept and a portion is missing. The data hold approximately 300,000 clones, with around 86% observed a single time. The receptor was derived from a woman under 30 who had recovered from COVID-19. Sequencing was done on a sample of PBMCs or T cells enriched from blood (not recorded which).

The CDR3 sequence: CASSPLTGAGNTIYF. The CDR3, as DNA: TGTGCCAGCAGTCCGCTGACAGGGGCTGGAAACACCATATATTTT. The chain combines TRBV28 with TRBJ1-3; 8 positions match TRBD1. V was pared by 5 bases and J by 2 bases, with 5 bases of the junction left unmatched. This CDR3 region has 15 residues. CDR1 and CDR2 (germline): MDHEN, SYDVKM. Using reference TRBV28 and TRBJ1-3 for the parts outside the CDR3, the full variable domain is DVKVTQSSRYLVKRTGEKVFLECVQDMDHENMFWYRQDPGLGLRLIYFSYDVKMKEKGDIPEGYSVSREKKERFSLILESASTNQTSMYLCASSPLTGAGNTIYFGEGSWLTVV.